This T cell receptor beta chain was sequenced during a study of T cell repertoires and HLA-DP antigens. Overall study findings and caveats: Against one allele, clones undetected before culture averaged about 40%; against the other, 50.6%.

This CDR3 spans 15 amino acids. Germline assignment: CDR1 SGHNT and CDR2 YENEEA. TCRdb keeps only in-frame clones here, not all; method: immunoSEQ multiplex PCR. There are approximately 89,000 clones in the sample; 86% occur only once, and less than 2% lies in the top ten. As regards this clone: The antigen is undetermined.

The receptor was isolated from a middle-aged man in good health and CMV-seronegative. Source material: CD4+ T cells from PBMCs. The chain recombines TRBV11-3 with TRBJ2-7, with 7 bases fitting TRBD2. CDR3 DNA sequence: TGTGCGGACTCATCTAGGGGCGGGAGCTCCTACGAGCAGTACTTC. Protein: CADSSRGGSSYEQYF.